These 30 T cell receptor beta chains were all obtained from the same sample, sequenced in a study of vaccination and CD4 T cells after COVID-19. These TCRs' antigens remain unknown. The treatment denotes: approximately 9-day PBMC culture with coronavirus spike peptide pools or control peptides (ViraFEST assay). Oncomine TCR Beta short-read sequencing was applied to DNA from cultured CD4+ T cells. TCRdb processed the PCR reads anew with MiXCR; each CDR3 protein has one entry. The sample yields 15,000 to 25,000 distinct CDR3 sequences, 45% to 60% seen once. Input material: CD4+ T cells from blood, cultured in vitro. These receptors came from a human donor who had recovered from COVID-19.

This clonotype came up a few times. The chain combines TRBV21-1 with TRBJ2-7; the table assigns TRBD1, which was not confirmed against the DNA. TRBV21-1 is termed a pseudogene. This CDR3 is 20 amino acids long. This CDR3 is CASSKNGWDTVPRGYYEQYF. The CDR3 DNA is TGTGCCAGCAGCAAAAATGGGTGGGACACCGTCCCCCGTGGGTACTACGAGCAGTACTTC.

The rearrangement joins TRBV28 to TRBJ2-7; D is perhaps TRBD2 (6 bases). This CDR3 contains 14 residues. Between the trimmed V and J ends, which lost 3 bases and 6 bases, there was a span of 15 bases. CDR1 and CDR2 (germline): MDHEN, SYDVKM. The CDR3 bases are TGTGCCAGCAGTTTCGGAGGGTTTAGTGGCGAGCAGTACTTC. It is translated as CASSFGGFSGEQYF.

This chain links TRBV5-1 with TRBJ1-1; 7 nucleotides line up with TRBD1. Germline V CDR1 and CDR2: SGHRS, YFSETQ. CDR3 length: 14 amino acids. V trimming: 3 bases; J trimming: 6 bases; junction bases outside the gene matches: 8. CDR3 protein: CASSSTTGVSEAFF. The CDR3 DNA reads TGCGCCAGCAGCTCCACTACAGGGGTTTCTGAAGCTTTCTTT.

The chain links TRBV9 to TRBJ1-2; 7 bases agree with TRBD1. The CDR3 is made up of 13 amino acids. The junction had 3 bases not matched to a gene; V was cut back by 2 bases and J by 5 bases. In germline, CDR1 is SGDLS, CDR2 YYNGEE. The DNA of the CDR3 is TGTGCCAGCAGCGTTTCGACAGGGTATGGCTACACCTTC. Its translation is CASSVSTGYGYTF.

The V gene is TRBV2, the J gene TRBJ2-1; either TRBD1 or TRBD2 may supply D (5 bases each). CDR1 SNHLY and CDR2 FYNNEI come from the germline V gene. This CDR3 comprises 13 residues. Trimming cost V 5 bases and J 7 bases, with 12 bases left between them. CDR3 residues: CASSLQEENEQFF. CDR3 DNA: TGTGCCAGCAGTCTACAGGAGGAAAATGAGCAGTTCTTC.

The chain couples TRBV7-2 to TRBJ2-7; D uncertain. Trimming left V 1 base short and J 2 bases short, with 9 bases between. Looked up from germline, CDR1 is SGHTA and CDR2 is FQGNSA. CDR3 length: 14 residues. DNA of the CDR3: TGTGCCAGCAGCTTAGTAGCAGGAACCTACGAGCAGTACTTC. As protein: CASSLVAGTYEQYF.

The genes are TRBV10-1 and TRBJ2-3; maybe TRBD1 (7 bases). V lost 6 bases and J 0 bases, leaving 10 bases between the germline ends. The CDR3 contains 14 residues. Germline lookup yields CDR1 WNHNN and CDR2 SYGVQD (reference sequence). CDR3 bases: TGCGCCAGCAGCAGGGGGACTAGCACAGATACGCAGTATTTT. It specifies CASSRGTSTDTQYF.

The chain is built from TRBV20-1 and TRBJ1-2; D gene unclear. The CDR3 is 11 residues long. Deletions cut 3 bases from V and 4 bases from J, with 6 bases between. Germline V lookup: CDR1 DFQATT, CDR2 SNEGSKA (reference sequence). The CDR3 region is CSASASYGYTF. Written as DNA, the CDR3 is TGCAGTGCTAGTGCTTCCTATGGCTACACCTTC.

By sample share, this clonotype is medium-sized. The chain recombines TRBV27 with TRBJ1-2; a weak D match, TRBD1 (6 bases). Germline CDR1 and CDR2: MNHEY and SMNVEV (reference sequence). The CDR3 contains 13 residues. V shed 5 bases and J shed 8 bases, with 15 bases lying between them. The CDR3 DNA reads as TGTGCCAGCAGTCGCGCAGGGGTGCAAGGCTACACCTTC. Encoded protein: CASSRAGVQGYTF.

This clonotype showed up just a few times. V and J are TRBV6-2 or TRBV6-3 and TRBJ1-5; D might be TRBD1 (6 bases). Germline CDR1 MNHEY, CDR2 SVGEGT. The CDR3 is made up of 14 amino acids. Between the trimmed V and J ends, which lost 6 bases and 3 bases, there was a span of 12 bases. The CDR3 sequence is CASRQGWANQPQHF. For the CDR3, the DNA is TGTGCCAGCAGACAGGGCTGGGCCAATCAGCCCCAGCATTTT.

With respect to this clonotype: This is likely a read error, given that the CDR3 carries no conserved phenylalanine or tryptophan at its end. The genes are TRBV11-2 and TRBJ2-3; the D is unclear. Germline V gene sequence: CDR1 SGHAT, CDR2 FQNNGV. The V end was cut by 4 bases, the J end by 5 bases, with 4 bases between. The CDR3 contains 11 residues. The DNA for the CDR3 is TGTGCCAGCAGCTCGGGAGATACGCAGTATTTG. Translated, it gives CASSSGDTQYL.

This sequence joins TRBV19 and TRBJ1-1; a possible D gene is TRBD1 (5 bases). V lost 1 base and J lost 4, with 10 bases in between. Per germline, CDR1 LNHDA and CDR2 SQIVND (reference sequence). The CDR3 extends over 14 amino acids. CDR3 nucleotides: TGTGCCAGTAGTATAGTCGGGGGAGGCACTGAAGCTTTCTTT. Translation gives CASSIVGGGTEAFF.

The rearrangement uses TRBV7-2 and TRBJ2-5, with 7 nucleotides matching TRBD1. Germline CDR1 SGHTA, CDR2 FQGNSA. The CDR3 has 12 residues. V lost 8 bases, J lost 1 base, and 1 base stayed unmatched. The CDR3 DNA is TGTGCCAGCCGACAGGGCCAAGAGACCCAGTACTTC. Translation gives CASRQGQETQYF.

This clonotype has a handful of counts. V usage is TRBV20-1 and J usage is TRBJ2-7, with D hard to call. Trimming shortened V by 6 bases and J by 7 bases, and 13 bases separated the two germline ends. Per germline, CDR1 DFQATT and CDR2 SNEGSKA (reference sequence). This CDR3 region has 11 residues. The CDR3 here is CSARLMGEQYF. The DNA of the CDR3 is TGCAGTGCAAGACTGATGGGGGAGCAGTACTTC.

The chain carries TRBV2 and TRBJ2-7; weak D call: TRBD1 (5 bases). Germline V gene data show CDR1 as SNHLY and CDR2 as FYNNEI. V was shortened by 6 bases and J by 1 base, with 16 bases between the two germline ends. CDR3 size: 15 residues. The CDR3 protein is CASSNRFVYSYEQYF. For the CDR3, the DNA is TGTGCCAGCAGCAACAGGTTCGTTTATTCCTACGAGCAGTACTTC.

V is TRBV5-1 and J is TRBJ1-1; D not certain. The germline V gene encodes CDR1 SGHRS and CDR2 YFSETQ. V shed 0 bases and J shed 2 bases, with 8 bases lying between them. This CDR3 comprises 14 residues. The CDR3 loop reads CASSLGGANTEAFF. The CDR3 region has the DNA TGCGCCAGCAGCTTGGGCGGAGCAAACACTGAAGCTTTCTTT.

This rearrangement joins TRBV18 to TRBJ2-1; 12 bases align to TRBD2. The germline V gene encodes CDR1 KGHSH and CDR2 LQKENI. The V segment lost 1 base and the J segment 3 bases; nucleotides outside the gene matches: 7. The CDR3 sequence is 18 residues long. The chain's CDR3 is CASSPQARGLAGYNEQFF. DNA for the CDR3: TGTGCCAGCTCACCACAGGCCAGGGGACTAGCGGGCTACAATGAGCAGTTCTTC.

V usage is TRBV28 and J usage is TRBJ1-5, with D unresolved. CDR3 size: 18 residues. CDR1 MDHEN and CDR2 SYDVKM come from the germline V gene. With 7 bases removed from V and 0 bases from J, the gap between germline ends came to 22 bases. The CDR3 is CASTLEGADEYSNQPQHF. CDR3 bases: TGTGCCAGCACCTTAGAGGGAGCAGATGAATATAGCAATCAGCCCCAGCATTTT.

This clonotype was observed a few times. The chain carries TRBV29-1 and TRBJ2-3; 11 bases match TRBD2. J gave up 5 bases and V 7 bases, and 5 bases lay outside the gene matches. This CDR3 region has 13 residues. Germline CDR1 is SQVTM and CDR2 is ANQGSEA. CDR3 coding DNA: TGCAGCGAGACTAGCGGGATGGTAGATACGCAGTATTTT. Protein sequence: CSETSGMVDTQYF.

V gene TRBV28 combines with J gene TRBJ1-2, with 11 bases aligning to TRBD1. CDR3 size: 15 residues. Looked up from germline, CDR1 is MDHEN and CDR2 is SYDVKM. Trimming took 8 bases from V and 6 from J; bases not matched to a gene: 11. The CDR3 nucleotides read TGTGCCAGCGGGACAGGGGGGAGTATCTTCGATGGCTACACCTTC. Encoded protein: CASGTGGSIFDGYTF.

There are a few counts of this clonotype. The chain uses TRBV27 and TRBJ2-2; D is possibly TRBD2 (6 bases). The germline CDR1 and CDR2 sequences are MNHEY and SMNVEV (reference sequence). Trimming took off 3 bases at V and 2 bases at J, with 10 bases between the two ends. The CDR3 length is 15 residues. CDR3 residues: CASSFYGGNTGELFF. Written as DNA, the CDR3 is TGTGCCAGCAGTTTCTACGGGGGAAACACCGGGGAGCTGTTTTTT.

This clonotype was seen only once. Compared with germline, one end of the junction differs, possibly owing to a read error. The V and J genes are TRBV5-1 and TRBJ1-1; 10 bases match TRBD1. This CDR3 is built from 16 residues. From germline, CDR1 is SGHRS and CDR2 YFSETQ. CDR3 region: CASSSGQGGADTEASF. The CDR3 nucleotides are TGCGCCAGCAGCTCTGGACAGGGGGGGGCCGACACTGAAGCTTCCTTT.

The chain is built from TRBV5-4 and TRBJ2-7; 8 nucleotides align to TRBD2. After removal of 2 bases from V and 2 bases from J, the junction contained 3 bases not matched to a gene. The CDR3 totals 14 residues. The germline CDR1 and CDR2 sequences are SGHNT and YYREEE (reference sequence). The CDR3 spells CASSFAGGPYEQYF. For the CDR3, the DNA is TGTGCCAGCAGCTTTGCGGGAGGCCCCTACGAGCAGTACTTC.

This clonotype occurred a few times. The chain uses TRBV7-2 and TRBJ2-3; D is undetermined. V lost 4 bases to trimming and J lost 3 bases, with 8 bases between them. The germline CDR1 and CDR2 sequences are SGHTA and FQGNSA. The CDR3 has 13 residues. CDR3 nucleotide sequence: TGTGCCAGCAGCTCCCACAGTACAGATACGCAGTATTTT. The encoded protein is CASSSHSTDTQYF.

The sample holds a few counts of this clonotype. The gene calls are TRBV27 and TRBJ2-2; no definite D call. Germline lookup yields CDR1 MNHEY and CDR2 SMNVEV (reference sequence). The CDR3 runs 15 residues. The germline V and J ends were trimmed by 5 bases and 0 bases, with 10 bases remaining between them. CDR3 region: CASSLDRANTGELFF. CDR3 in DNA: TGTGCCAGCAGTCTGGACCGCGCGAACACCGGGGAGCTGTTTTTT.

On this clonotype: Germline is not matched at one junction end, which may reflect a read error. V usage is TRBV6-2 or TRBV6-3 and J usage is TRBJ2-7; 8 nucleotides agree with TRBD2. From germline, CDR1 is MNHEY and CDR2 SVGEGT. This CDR3 spans 12 amino acids. The CDR3 here is CASSTPLAGVLF. The CDR3 nucleotides read TGTGCCAGCAGTACCCCCCTAGCGGGTGTGCTTTTC.

The table lists this clonotype with a few counts. CDR3 protein: CASSQGASNQPQHF. DNA for the CDR3: TGTGCCAGCAGCCAGGGTGCGAGCAATCAGCCCCAGCATTTT. V gene TRBV3-1 combines with J gene TRBJ1-5; no definite D call. The germline V gene has CDR1 LGHDT and CDR2 YNNKEL (reference sequence). The CDR3 sequence is 14 residues long. Between the trimmed V and J ends, which lost 3 bases and 1 base, there was a span of 7 bases.

J is TRBJ1-5 and V is TRBV19; tentative D call: TRBD1 (6 bases). The V gene lost 5 bases and the J gene lost 7 bases, with 15 bases spanning the gap. In germline, CDR1 is LNHDA, CDR2 SQIVND (reference sequence). CDR3 length: 14 amino acids. The chain's CDR3 is CASSPGDWGQPQHF. The CDR3 DNA is TGTGCCAGTAGTCCAGGGGACTGGGGCCAGCCCCAGCATTTT.

This rearrangement joins TRBV12-3 or TRBV12-4 to TRBJ2-2; 10 nucleotides line up with TRBD1. The length of the CDR3 is 14 residues. V lost 6 bases, J lost 5 bases, and 3 bases stayed unmatched. The DNA for the CDR3 is TGTGCCAGCAGCGGACAGGGGGAAACCGGGGAGCTGTTTTTT. As protein: CASSGQGETGELFF.

The count of this clonotype is one. The V gene is TRBV5-1, the J gene TRBJ1-2, with D possibly TRBD1 on 5 matching bases. Trimming pared 0 bases from V and 3 bases from J, leaving 15 bases between. The CDR3 has 16 residues. Germline CDR1 is SGHRS and CDR2 is YFSETQ. CDR3 sequence (DNA): TGCGCCAGCAGCTTGGAGGGGAGACCCGCAGACTATGGCTACACCTTC. Amino acid sequence: CASSLEGRPADYGYTF.